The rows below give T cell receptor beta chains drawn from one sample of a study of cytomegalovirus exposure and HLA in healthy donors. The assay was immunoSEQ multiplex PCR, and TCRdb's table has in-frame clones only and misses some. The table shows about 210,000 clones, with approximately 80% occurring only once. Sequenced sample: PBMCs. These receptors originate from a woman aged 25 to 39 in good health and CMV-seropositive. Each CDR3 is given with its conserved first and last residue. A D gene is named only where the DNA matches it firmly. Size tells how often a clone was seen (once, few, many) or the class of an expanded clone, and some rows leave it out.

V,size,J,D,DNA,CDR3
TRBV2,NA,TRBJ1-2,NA,TGTGCCAGCAGTGCAGGGGTTAGCTATGGCTACACCTTC,CASSAGVSYGYTF
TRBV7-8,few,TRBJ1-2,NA,TGTGCCAGCAGCCAGGACAGTATGCACTATGGCTACACCTTC,CASSQDSMHYGYTF
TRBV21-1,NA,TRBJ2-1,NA,NA,CASSKVGSGIVYEQFF
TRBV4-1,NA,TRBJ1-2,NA,TGCGCCAGCAGCCAGGGGGCAGATGGCTACACCTTC,CASSQGADGYTF
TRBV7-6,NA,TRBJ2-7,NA,TGTGCCAGCAGCTTAGAAGGGGGGGCCTACGAGCAGTACTTC,CASSLEGGAYEQYF
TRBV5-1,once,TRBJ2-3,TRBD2,TGCGCCAGCAGCGGCGGGGGGGGCCGGGATACGCAGTATTTT,CASSGGGGRDTQYF
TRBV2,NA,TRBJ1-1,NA,TGTGCCAGCAGTAGGGACATGAACACTGAAGCTTTCTTT,CASSRDMNTEAFF
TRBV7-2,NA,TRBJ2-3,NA,TGTGCCAGCAGCTTAGTTGGGGGGAGCACAGATACGCAGTATTTT,CASSLVGGSTDTQYF
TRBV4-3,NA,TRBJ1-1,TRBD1,TGCGCCAGCAGCCAAGTCACAGGGGAGAACACTGAAGCTTTCTTT,CASSQVTGENTEAFF
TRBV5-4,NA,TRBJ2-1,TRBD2,TGTGCCAGCAGCTTGGCGGGGGGGCTGGCCAATGAGCAGTTCTTC,CASSLAGGLANEQFF
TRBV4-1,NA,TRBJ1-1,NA,TGCGCCAGCAGTCACACAGGGATGAACACTGAAGCTTTCTTT,CASSHTGMNTEAFF
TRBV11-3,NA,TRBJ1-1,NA,TGTGCCAGCAGGTCCGCGGTGAACACTGAAGCTTTCTTT,CASRSAVNTEAFF
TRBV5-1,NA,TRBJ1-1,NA,TGCGCCAGCAGCTTGGTAAGAGGGAACACTGAAGCTTTCTTT,CASSLVRGNTEAFF
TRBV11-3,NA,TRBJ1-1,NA,TGTGCCAGCAGCATGGGGGGGAACACTGAAGCTTTCTTT,CASSMGGNTEAFF
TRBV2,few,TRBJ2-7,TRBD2,TGTGCCAGCAGTAACAGTCCGGGGGGCGAGCAGTACTTC,CASSNSPGGEQYF
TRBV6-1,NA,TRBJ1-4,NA,TGTGCATCACACAGGGCTAATGAAAAACTGTTTTTT,CASHRANEKLFF
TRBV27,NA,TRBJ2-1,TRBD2,TGTGCCAGCAGTTTCGGCCCTAGCGGGAGGGTGGTGGGCTACAATGAGCAGTTCTTC,CASSFGPSGRVVGYNEQFF
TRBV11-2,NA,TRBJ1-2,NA,TGTGCCAGCAGCTTAACCCGACAAAGCTATGGCTACACCTTC,CASSLTRQSYGYTF
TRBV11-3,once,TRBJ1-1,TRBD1,TGTGCCAGCACCCCCGACAGGGGAGGGACTGAAGCTTTCTTT,CASTPDRGGTEAFF
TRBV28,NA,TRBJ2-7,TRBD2,TGTGCCAGCTATACGGGGGGGGACGAGCAGTACTTC,CASYTGGDEQYF
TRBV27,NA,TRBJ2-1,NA,TGTGCCAGCAGTTTAATGGTTAGCTCCAATGAGCAGTTCTTC,CASSLMVSSNEQFF
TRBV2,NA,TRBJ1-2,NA,TGTGCCAGCAGTTCTCAGGCTTCTAACTATGGCTACACCTTC,CASSSQASNYGYTF
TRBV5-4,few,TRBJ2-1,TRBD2,TGTGCCAGCAGCGGAATGACTAGCGGGAGAAGCTACAATGAGCAGTTCTTC,CASSGMTSGRSYNEQFF
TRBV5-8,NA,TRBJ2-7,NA,TGTGCCAGCAGTCAGACAGGAGTTTTGGGTCTGAGGTCCTACGAGCAGTACTTC,CASSQTGVLGLRSYEQYF
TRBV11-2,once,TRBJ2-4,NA,TGTGCCAGCAGCCTGACAGAGCTTAAAAACATTCAGTACTTC,CASSLTELKNIQYF
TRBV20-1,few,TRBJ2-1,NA,TGCAGTGCTACCTTCTACAATGAGCAGTTCTTC,CSATFYNEQFF
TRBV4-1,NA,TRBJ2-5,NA,TGCGCCAGCAGCCGGGTAGGCGGTGACCAGACCCAGTACTTC,CASSRVGGDQTQYF
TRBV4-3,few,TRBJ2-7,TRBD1,TGCGCCAGCAGCCGGGGGGAGACAGGGGATCCCTACGAGCAGTACTTC,CASSRGETGDPYEQYF
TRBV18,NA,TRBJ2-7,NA,TGTGCCAGCTCGTACTCCTACGAGCAGTACTTC,CASSYSYEQYF
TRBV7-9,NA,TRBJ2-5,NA,TGTGCCAGCAGCTTAGCAAAGGAGGGAGAGACCCAGTACTTC,CASSLAKEGETQYF
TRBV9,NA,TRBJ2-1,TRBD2,TGTGCCAGCAGCGCCGGACTAGCGGGTAATGAGCAGTTCTTC,CASSAGLAGNEQFF
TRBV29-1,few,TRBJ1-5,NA,TGCAGCGTGGGCGGGGGGGAGGGTCAGCCCCAGCATTTT,CSVGGGEGQPQHF
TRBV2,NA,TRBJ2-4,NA,TGTGCCAGCAGTGAATATACGTGGGGGGACCCTAAAAACATTCAGTACTTC,CASSEYTWGDPKNIQYF
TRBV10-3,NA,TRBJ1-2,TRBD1,TGTGCCATCAGTGAAAATCAGGGGGCCCAGTACTATGGCTACACCTTC,CAISENQGAQYYGYTF
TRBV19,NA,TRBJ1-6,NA,TGTGCCAGTACTTACGCAGTTATGAAGTCACCCCTCCACTTT,CASTYAVMKSPLHF
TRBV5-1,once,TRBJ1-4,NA,TGCGCCAGCAGCTTCGGGGGGACTAATGAAAAACTGTTTTTT,CASSFGGTNEKLFF
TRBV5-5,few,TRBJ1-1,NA,TGTGCCAGCAGCTTGCGAGGTTACGAAGCTTTCTTT,CASSLRGYEAFF
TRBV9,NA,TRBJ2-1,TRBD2,TGTGCCAGCAGCTCAAGCGGGGGGGGTTACAATGAGCAGTTCTTC,CASSSSGGGYNEQFF